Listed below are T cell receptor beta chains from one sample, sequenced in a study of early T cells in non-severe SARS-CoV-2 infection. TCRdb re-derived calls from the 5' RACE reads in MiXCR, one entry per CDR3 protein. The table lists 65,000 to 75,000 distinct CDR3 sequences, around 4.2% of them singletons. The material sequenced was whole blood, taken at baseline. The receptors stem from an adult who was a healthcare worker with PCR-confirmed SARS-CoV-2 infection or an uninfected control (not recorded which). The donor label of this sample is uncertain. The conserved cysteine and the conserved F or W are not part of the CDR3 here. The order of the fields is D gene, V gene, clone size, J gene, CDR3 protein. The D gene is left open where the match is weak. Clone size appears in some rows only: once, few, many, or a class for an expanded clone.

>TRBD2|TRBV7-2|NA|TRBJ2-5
ASSNPWAGVRGREETQY
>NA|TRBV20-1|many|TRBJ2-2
SAHLTGELF
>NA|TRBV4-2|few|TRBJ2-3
ASSPPRRPDTQY
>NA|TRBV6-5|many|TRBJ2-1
ASSYSPSSEQF
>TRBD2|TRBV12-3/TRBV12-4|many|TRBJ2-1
ASSNTGTSGVIKQF
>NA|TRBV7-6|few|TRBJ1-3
ASSLAGRSSGNTIY
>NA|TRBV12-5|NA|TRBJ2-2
ASARASPGTGELF
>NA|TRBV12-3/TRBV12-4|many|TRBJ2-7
ASSLAAGAYEQY
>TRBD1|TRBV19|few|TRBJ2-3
ASSRRQGNTDTQY
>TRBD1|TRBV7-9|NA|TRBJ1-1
ASSSGQVAFAEAF
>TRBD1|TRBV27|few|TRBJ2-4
ASSPRTGGKAKNIQY
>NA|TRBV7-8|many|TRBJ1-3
ASSSTGHENTIY